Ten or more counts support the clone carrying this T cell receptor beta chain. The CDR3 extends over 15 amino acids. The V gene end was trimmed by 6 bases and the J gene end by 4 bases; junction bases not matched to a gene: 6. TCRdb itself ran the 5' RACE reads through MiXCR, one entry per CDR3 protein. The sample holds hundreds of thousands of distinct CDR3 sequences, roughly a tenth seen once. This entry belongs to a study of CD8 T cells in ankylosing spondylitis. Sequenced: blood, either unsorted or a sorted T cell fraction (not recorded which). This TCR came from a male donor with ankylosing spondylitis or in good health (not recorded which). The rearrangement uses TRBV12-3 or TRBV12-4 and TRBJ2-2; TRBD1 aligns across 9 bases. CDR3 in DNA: TGTGCCAGCAGACCCGGGACAGGGAGCACCGGGGAGCTGTTTTTT. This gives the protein CASRPGTGSTGELFF.